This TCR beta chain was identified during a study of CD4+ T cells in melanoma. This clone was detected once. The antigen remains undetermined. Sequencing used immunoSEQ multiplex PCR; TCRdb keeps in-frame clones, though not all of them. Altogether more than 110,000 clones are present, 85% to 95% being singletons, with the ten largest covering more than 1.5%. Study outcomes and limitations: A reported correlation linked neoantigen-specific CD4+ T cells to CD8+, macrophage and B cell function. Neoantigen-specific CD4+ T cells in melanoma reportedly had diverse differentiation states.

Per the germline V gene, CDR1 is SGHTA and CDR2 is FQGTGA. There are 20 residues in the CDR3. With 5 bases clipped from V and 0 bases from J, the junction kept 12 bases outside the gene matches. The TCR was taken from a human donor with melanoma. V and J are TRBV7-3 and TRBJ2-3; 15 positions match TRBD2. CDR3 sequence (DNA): TGTGCCAGCAGCCGGATGGGACTAGCGGGGGGAGGTTCTAGCACAGATACGCAGTATTTT. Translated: CASSRMGLAGGGSSTDTQYF.